This T cell receptor (beta chain) was found in a study of human CD4 T cells and Enterobacteriaceae. TCRdb's copy holds only in-frame clones and misses some; the assay was immunoSEQ multiplex PCR. Here the sample spans about 25,000 clones, 65% to 85% being singletons. This clone was counted a single time. Memory CD4+ T cells were sorted as all CD4+ cells except CD45RA+CCR7+CD95- naive cells, over 98% pure. CD8+, CD14+, CD16+, CD56+, CD19+ and CD25-bright cells were excluded before sorting. Source material: memory CD4+ T cells from blood. This receptor was obtained from a human donor in good health.

Here the CDR3 reads CASSLVSQGGKQQYF. In DNA, the CDR3 is TGTGCCAGCAGTTTAGTAAGCCAGGGGGGTAAGCAGCAGTACTTC. This chain uses TRBV28 with TRBJ2-7; perhaps TRBD1 as D (7 bases). CDR3 length: 15 amino acids. Trimming stripped 2 bases from V and 8 bases from J, with 19 bases between. CDR1 and CDR2 from the germline V gene are MDHEN and SYDVKM.